These 25 T cell receptor beta chains share one sample of origin, sequenced in a study of CD8+CD57+ T cells in acquired aplastic anemia. Only patients with CD8+CD57+ cell expansion on flow cytometry were chosen for sequencing. Profiles of TCR beta VDJ and CDR3 were generated from a genomic DNA template. TCRdb reprocessed the reads with MiXCR, giving one entry per CDR3 protein. The table includes 170,000 or so distinct CDR3 sequences, roughly 65% detected once. The sample taken for sequencing was sorted CD4+, CD8+, or CD8+CD57+ T cells (not recorded which) from PBMCs. All receptors derive from a human donor with aplastic anemia.

The V and J genes are TRBV9 and TRBJ1-6; D call uncertain. CDR1 and CDR2 (germline): SGDLS, YYNGEE. This CDR3 contains 11 residues. V was cut by 7 bases and J by 18 bases, with 17 bases left in between. CDR3 nucleotide sequence: TGTGCCAGCGGCCACCGACCGACCCCCCACTTT. Its translation: CASGHRPTPHF. The complete variable domain, with remaining parts taken from reference TRBV9 and TRBJ1-6, reads DSGVTQTPKHLITATGQRVTLRCSPRSGDLSVYWYQQSLDQGLQFLIQYYNGEERAKGNILERFSAQQFPDLHSELNLSSLELGDSALYFCASGHRPTPHFGNGTRLTVT.

A few counts support this clonotype. The V call is TRBV5-4, the J call TRBJ2-3; TRBD2 matches 8 bases. Per germline, CDR1 SGHNT and CDR2 YYREEE (reference sequence). Unmatched junction bases numbered 13, after V lost 2 bases and J lost 5 bases. The CDR3 is 17 amino acids. The CDR3 sequence: CASSLRVGGVIRDTQYF. The CDR3, as DNA: TGTGCCAGCAGCTTACGGGTCGGGGGGGTTATAAGAGATACGCAGTATTTT.

The chain uses TRBV6-1 and TRBJ1-3; D is unclear. Germline CDR1 MNHNS, CDR2 SASEGT. The CDR3 consists of 16 residues. V was cut by 3 bases and J by 7 bases, with 19 bases left in between. As DNA, the CDR3 is TGTGCCAGCAGTGAGACTCGTAGACTGGTCTCGAACACCATATATTTT. It codes for CASSETRRLVSNTIYF.

This rearrangement joins TRBV5-4 to TRBJ2-2; 10 positions agree with TRBD2. The junction had 13 bases not matched to a gene; V was cut back by 1 base and J by 7 bases. Per germline, CDR1 SGHNT and CDR2 YYREEE (reference sequence). This CDR3 is built from 18 residues. The CDR3 coding sequence is TGTGCCAGCAGCTTGTTTCCAGGACTAGCGGCGAGTAGCGGGGAGCTGTTTTTT. It encodes CASSLFPGLAASSGELFF.

This clonotype was recorded at least ten times. The J gene is TRBJ1-1, the V gene TRBV25-1, with D perhaps matching TRBD1 (6 bases). CDR1 is MGHDK, CDR2 SYGVNS, per germline. The CDR3 contains 13 residues. The V end lost 6 bases, the J end lost 5 bases, and 13 bases lay between the germline ends. This CDR3 reads CASSYRVETEAFF. CDR3 in DNA: TGTGCCAGCAGCTACAGGGTAGAAACTGAAGCTTTCTTT.

This clonotype was observed at least ten times. The chain employs TRBV24-1 and TRBJ1-2; D gene unclear. The germline V gene encodes CDR1 KGHDR and CDR2 SFDVKD. CDR3 length: 12 amino acids. With 9 bases removed from V and 4 bases from J, the gap between germline ends came to 11 bases. CDR3: CATGSPTYGYTF. The CDR3 DNA follows: TGTGCCACCGGTTCACCCACCTATGGCTACACCTTC.

The chain is built from TRBV10-3 and TRBJ1-1; 7 positions match TRBD1. The CDR3 runs to 14 residues. Germline-derived CDR1 and CDR2 are ENHRY and SYGVKD. V was pared by 3 bases and J by 0 bases, with 1 base of the junction left unmatched. The CDR3 region has the DNA TGTGCCATCAGTGACAGGGGGATGAACACTGAAGCTTTCTTT. Residues: CAISDRGMNTEAFF.

This clonotype came up many times. The chain joins TRBV12-3 or TRBV12-4 to TRBJ2-5; possibly TRBD1 for D (6 bases). This CDR3 has 13 residues. The ends were cut back, 2 bases at V and 5 bases at J, with 9 bases in the middle. CDR3 residues: CASSLSGAETQYF. The CDR3 region has the DNA TGTGCCAGCAGTTTATCAGGGGCGGAGACCCAGTACTTC.

The chain recombines TRBV11-2 with TRBJ1-5, with D tentatively TRBD1 (6 bases). The CDR3 is 17 amino acids. V lost 4 bases to trimming and J lost 0 bases, with 16 bases between them. CDR1 and CDR2 from the germline V gene are SGHAT and FQNNGV. The CDR3 DNA is TGTGCCAGCAGCTCGGCGACAGGCAGCTATAGCAATCAGCCCCAGCATTTT. As protein: CASSSATGSYSNQPQHF.

This clonotype has a handful of counts. The chain couples TRBV15 to TRBJ2-3; tentatively, D is TRBD1 (7 bases). Trimming shortened V by 5 bases and J by 5 bases, and 20 bases separated the two germline ends. The CDR3 has 16 amino acids. Germline loops: CDR1 LNHNV, CDR2 YYDKDF (reference sequence). DNA of the CDR3: TGTGCCACCAGCCCCCAGCGGGCAGGGGGAATAGATACGCAGTATTTT. Protein sequence: CATSPQRAGGIDTQYF.

This chain joins TRBV5-1 and TRBJ1-2, with D unresolved. The V end lost 0 bases, the J end lost 7 bases, and 13 bases lay between the germline ends. CDR1 is SGHRS, CDR2 YFSETQ, per germline. The CDR3 has 14 amino acids. CDR3 DNA: TGCGCCAGCAGCTTGGATACGGGCCCCACTGGCTACACCTTC. It is translated as CASSLDTGPTGYTF.

The CDR3 sequence is CASSSSRVAAYNEQFF. The CDR3 region has the DNA TGTGCCAGCAGCTCTAGTAGGGTAGCGGCCTACAATGAGCAGTTCTTC. The chain recombines TRBV7-2 with TRBJ2-1; weak D call: TRBD2 (6 bases). V was trimmed by 4 bases and J by 2 bases, leaving 15 bases between them. Germline lookup yields CDR1 SGHTA and CDR2 FQGNSA. This CDR3 is 16 amino acids long.

This clonotype was counted only a few times. The chain employs TRBV15 and TRBJ2-7; tentatively, D is TRBD2 (6 bases). The length of the CDR3 is 15 residues. V was pared by 2 bases and J by 2 bases, with 13 bases between. The germline V gene has CDR1 LNHNV and CDR2 YYDKDF (reference sequence). The CDR3 sequence: CATSRSGTVAYEQYF. The CDR3 bases are TGTGCCACCAGCAGATCCGGGACTGTTGCCTACGAGCAGTACTTC.

The chain employs TRBV7-9 and TRBJ2-4, with D perhaps given as TRBD1 or TRBD2 (5 bases each). Trimming took off 4 bases at V and 0 bases at J, with 13 bases between the two ends. Germline CDR1 SEHNR, CDR2 FQNEAQ (reference sequence). This CDR3 comprises 16 residues. CDR3 protein: CASSYESGGAKNIQYF. The CDR3 DNA reads as TGTGCCAGCAGCTATGAGTCTGGGGGAGCCAAAAACATTCAGTACTTC.

The J gene is TRBJ2-7, the V gene TRBV19; weak D call: TRBD1 (6 bases). V shed 5 bases and J shed 2 bases, with 10 bases lying between them. Germline CDR1 and CDR2: LNHDA and SQIVND (reference sequence). This CDR3 is built from 13 residues. The CDR3 sequence is CASSAGAAYEQYF. Written as DNA, the CDR3 is TGTGCCAGTAGTGCAGGGGCAGCCTACGAGCAGTACTTC.

This clonotype has at least ten counts. V usage is TRBV12-3 or TRBV12-4 and J usage is TRBJ2-7; a weak D match, TRBD1 (5 bases). There are 13 residues in the CDR3. Between the trimmed V and J ends, which lost 5 bases and 3 bases, there was a span of 11 bases. As DNA, the CDR3 is TGTGCCAGCAGTCCACAGGCGATCTACGAGCAGTACTTC. It yields the protein CASSPQAIYEQYF.

This sequence joins TRBV10-2 and TRBJ1-1; D is uncertain. Trimming took off 8 bases at V and 5 bases at J, with 12 bases between the two ends. The germline gives CDR1 WSHSY, CDR2 SAAADI. This CDR3 is 12 amino acids long. The CDR3, as DNA: TGCGCCAGCCGCATGGGGAAGACTGAAGCTTTCTTT. Protein product: CASRMGKTEAFF.

CDR3 loop: CASSLQNRVNTGELFF. The CDR3 DNA follows: TGTGCCAGCAGCTTACAGAACAGGGTTAACACCGGGGAGCTGTTTTTT. The chain has TRBV11-2 and TRBJ2-2, with D possibly TRBD1 on 6 matching bases. CDR1 is SGHAT, CDR2 FQNNGV, per germline. V gave up 2 bases and J gave up 2 bases, with 12 bases separating them. The CDR3 extends over 16 amino acids.

This clonotype was observed many times. V gene TRBV3-1 combines with J gene TRBJ1-2, with D tentatively TRBD1 (5 bases). The CDR3 extends over 14 amino acids. In germline, CDR1 is LGHDT, CDR2 YNNKEL (reference sequence). V was clipped by 1 base and J by 2 bases, with 8 bases between them. DNA of the CDR3: TGTGCCAGCAGCCAAGGCCAGGGAAACTATGGCTACACCTTC. The encoded protein is CASSQGQGNYGYTF. Looking up the rest from reference TRBV3-1 and TRBJ1-2 gives the full variable domain: DTAVSQTPKYLVTQMGNDKSIKCEQNLGHDTMYWYKQDSKKFLKIMFSYNNKELIINETVPNRFSPKSPDKAHLNLHINSLELGDSAVYFCASSQGQGNYGYTFGSGTRLTVV.

The chain couples TRBV20-1 to TRBJ2-7; D not certain. The V gene lost 3 bases and the J gene lost 7 bases, with 13 bases spanning the gap. The germline V gene has CDR1 DFQATT and CDR2 SNEGSKA (reference sequence). The CDR3 totals 12 residues. Written as DNA, the CDR3 is TGCAGTGCTAGTGGCCAAGGCCTTGAGCAGTACTTC. Its translation: CSASGQGLEQYF.

This clonotype was seen repeatedly, ten times or more. The V gene is TRBV27, the J gene TRBJ2-7; D is undetermined. Per the germline V gene, CDR1 is MNHEY and CDR2 is SMNVEV (reference sequence). Trimming stripped 3 bases from V and 1 base from J, with 7 bases between. The CDR3 length is 13 residues. The CDR3 DNA sequence: TGTGCCAGCAGTTTTGCAGATTCCTACGAGCAGTACTTC. Its translation is CASSFADSYEQYF.

This rearrangement joins TRBV25-1 to TRBJ1-5; 8 positions match TRBD1. J lost 1 base, V lost 8 bases, and 7 bases had no gene match. The length of the CDR3 is 15 residues. Germline V gene sequence: CDR1 MGHDK, CDR2 SYGVNS. CDR3 protein: CASGQGEGSNQPQHF. CDR3 DNA: TGTGCCAGCGGACAGGGCGAGGGGAGCAATCAGCCCCAGCATTTT.

This clonotype was observed a handful of times. The chain is built from TRBV7-2 and TRBJ2-1; D remains unclear. The CDR3 is 11 residues long. Trimming removed 0 bases at V and 8 bases at J, with 2 bases between. Per germline, CDR1 SGHTA and CDR2 FQGNSA. The CDR3 protein is CASSLAYEQFF. The CDR3, as DNA: TGTGCCAGCAGCTTAGCGTATGAGCAGTTCTTC. The full variable domain, with the rest looked up from reference TRBV7-2 and TRBJ2-1, is GAGVSQSPSNKVTEKGKDVELRCDPISGHTALYWYRQSLGQGLEFLIYFQGNSAPDKSGLPSDRFSAERTGGSVSTLTIQRTQQEDSAVYLCASSLAYEQFFGPGTRLTVL.

This clonotype occurred once. V gene TRBV5-1 combines with J gene TRBJ2-7; TRBD1 matches at 11 bases. V was pared by 1 base and J by 2 bases, with 2 bases of the junction left unmatched. This CDR3 has 15 amino acids. Germline CDR1 reads SGHRS; CDR2 reads YFSETQ. CDR3 in amino acids: CASSLLGQGAYEQYF. In nucleotides, the CDR3 is TGCGCCAGCAGCTTGTTGGGACAGGGGGCCTACGAGCAGTACTTC. The full variable domain, its missing parts supplied by reference TRBV5-1 and TRBJ2-7, is KAGVTQTPRYLIKTRGQQVTLSCSPISGHRSVSWYQQTPGQGLQFLFEYFSETQRNKGNFPGRFSGRQFSNSRSEMNVSTLELGDSALYLCASSLLGQGAYEQYFGPGTRLTVT.

CDR3 nucleotide sequence: TGTGCCAGCAGCTTAAGGGACTACACTAGCGCAGACAATGAGCAGTTCTTC. It is translated as CASSLRDYTSADNEQFF. The gene calls are TRBV7-6 and TRBJ2-1, with 7 positions matching TRBD2. This CDR3 region has 17 residues. The V and J ends lost 2 bases and 5 bases, in that order; junction bases with no gene match: 12. Germline CDR1 and CDR2: SGHVS and FNYEAQ.